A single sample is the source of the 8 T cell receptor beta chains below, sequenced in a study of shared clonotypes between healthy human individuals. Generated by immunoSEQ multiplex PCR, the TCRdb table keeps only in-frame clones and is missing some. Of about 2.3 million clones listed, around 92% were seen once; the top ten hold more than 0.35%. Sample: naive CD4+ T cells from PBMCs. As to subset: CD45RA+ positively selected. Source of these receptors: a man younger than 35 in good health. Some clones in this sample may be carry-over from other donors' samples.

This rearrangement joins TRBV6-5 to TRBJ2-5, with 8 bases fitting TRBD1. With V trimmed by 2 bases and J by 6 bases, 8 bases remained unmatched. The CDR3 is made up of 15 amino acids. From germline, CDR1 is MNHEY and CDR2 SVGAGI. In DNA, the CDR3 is TGTGCCAGCAGTTACCAGGACAGGGCTTCCAAGACCCAGTACTTC. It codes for CASSYQDRASKTQYF.

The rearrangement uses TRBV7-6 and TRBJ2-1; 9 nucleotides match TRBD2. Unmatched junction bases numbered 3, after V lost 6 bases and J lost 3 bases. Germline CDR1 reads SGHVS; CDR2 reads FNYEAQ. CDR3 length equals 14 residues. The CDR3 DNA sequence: TGTGCCAGCAGGGCAGCGGGAGGCTACAATGAGCAGTTCTTC. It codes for CASRAAGGYNEQFF.

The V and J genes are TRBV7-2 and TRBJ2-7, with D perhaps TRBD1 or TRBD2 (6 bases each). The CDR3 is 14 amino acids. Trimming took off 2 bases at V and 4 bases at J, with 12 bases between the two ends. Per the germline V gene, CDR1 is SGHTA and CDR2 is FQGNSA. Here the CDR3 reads CASSLNGGRYEQYF. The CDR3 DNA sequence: TGTGCCAGCAGCTTAAACGGGGGCCGGTACGAGCAGTACTTC.

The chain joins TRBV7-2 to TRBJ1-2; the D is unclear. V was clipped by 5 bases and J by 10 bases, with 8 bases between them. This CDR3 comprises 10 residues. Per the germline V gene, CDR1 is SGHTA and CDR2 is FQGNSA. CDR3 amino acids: CASSPSLYTF. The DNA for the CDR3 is TGTGCCAGCAGCCCAAGTCTCTACACCTTC.

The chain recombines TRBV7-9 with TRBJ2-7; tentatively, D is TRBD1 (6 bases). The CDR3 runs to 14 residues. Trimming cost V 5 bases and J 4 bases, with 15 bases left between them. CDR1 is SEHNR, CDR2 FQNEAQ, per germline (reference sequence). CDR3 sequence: CASSHLDSKYEQYF. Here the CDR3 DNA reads TGTGCCAGCAGCCACCTGGACAGCAAATACGAGCAGTACTTC.

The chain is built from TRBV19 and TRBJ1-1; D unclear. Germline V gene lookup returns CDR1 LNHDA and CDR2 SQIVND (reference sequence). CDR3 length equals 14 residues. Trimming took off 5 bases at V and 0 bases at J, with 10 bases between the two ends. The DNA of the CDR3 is TGTGCCAGTAGTTCCGCGGCCTTGAACACTGAAGCTTTCTTT. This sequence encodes CASSSAALNTEAFF.

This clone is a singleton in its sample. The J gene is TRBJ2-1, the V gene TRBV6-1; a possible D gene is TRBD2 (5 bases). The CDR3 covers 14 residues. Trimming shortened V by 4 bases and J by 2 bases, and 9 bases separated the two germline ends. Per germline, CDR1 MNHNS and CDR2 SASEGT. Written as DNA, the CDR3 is TGTGCCAGCAGTGCACCGGGGACCTACAATGAGCAGTTCTTC. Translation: CASSAPGTYNEQFF.

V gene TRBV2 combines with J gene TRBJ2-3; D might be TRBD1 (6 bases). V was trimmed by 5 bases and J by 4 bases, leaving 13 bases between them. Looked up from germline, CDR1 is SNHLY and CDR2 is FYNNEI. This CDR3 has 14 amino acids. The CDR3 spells CASSFPRGSDTQYF. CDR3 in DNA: TGTGCCAGCAGTTTCCCGAGGGGGTCAGATACGCAGTATTTT.